This T cell receptor beta chain is drawn from a study of OX40 agonist ivuxolimab in advanced cancers. Background on the study: The eligibility criteria allowed prior anti-PD-1, anti-PD-L1 or anti-CTLA-4 therapy, and around 40% had some.

The method was immunoSEQ multiplex PCR; TCRdb's version includes in-frame clones alone and lacks a portion of them. The data show 40,000 to 50,000 clones, with just over 85% seen just once and 50% to 60% held by the top ten. The origin of this receptor is an adult with an advanced solid tumor such as melanoma, head and neck, liver or kidney cancer. The specimen comprised CD4+ or CD8+ T cells sorted from blood, sampled in a trial of the OX40 agonist ivuxolimab.

CDR3: CASSIDRTSYNEQFF. CDR3 coding DNA: TGTGCCAGCAGCATAGACAGAACCTCCTACAATGAGCAGTTCTTC. This rearrangement joins TRBV7-3 to TRBJ2-1, with D tentatively TRBD1 (5 bases). The CDR3 loop spans 15 amino acids. With 5 bases removed from V and 0 bases from J, the gap between germline ends came to 11 bases. Germline-derived CDR1 and CDR2 are SGHTA and FQGTGA.